Included here is one T cell receptor beta chain sequence, with context. What it binds is unknown. The sample comes from a study of beta chain features in type 1 diabetes. Study-level findings and limits: Moderate but significant shortening of TCRB CDR3s was recorded in all four CD4+ subsets from Type 1 diabetes patients. Equally in patients and controls, PCR might preferentially amplify shorter templates. The similarity of naive, central memory and Treg TCRB repertoires appeared greater among patients than among healthy donors.

From germline, CDR1 is SGHTA and CDR2 FQGTGA. The V gene lost 5 bases and the J gene lost 8 bases, with 17 bases spanning the gap. The CDR3 is 14 amino acids. Sequenced material consisted of expressed TCRB transcripts (all of the isolated RNA was reverse transcribed). Roughly 3.6 million reads on average were seen across naive, central memory and regulatory T cell samples. Using immunoSEQ multiplex PCR, the repertoire was profiled, and TCRdb retains in-frame clones only, with some absent. The repertoire holds approximately 240,000 clones, with under 20% as singletons. The sample comprised naive CD4+ T cells from blood. This receptor was taken from a man aged 25 to 40 with type 1 diabetes. The V gene is TRBV7-3, the J gene TRBJ2-3; D is ambiguous. This CDR3 reads CASSAHPEDGTQYF. The CDR3 nucleotides are TGTGCCAGCAGCGCCCATCCCGAAGACGGTACGCAGTATTTT.